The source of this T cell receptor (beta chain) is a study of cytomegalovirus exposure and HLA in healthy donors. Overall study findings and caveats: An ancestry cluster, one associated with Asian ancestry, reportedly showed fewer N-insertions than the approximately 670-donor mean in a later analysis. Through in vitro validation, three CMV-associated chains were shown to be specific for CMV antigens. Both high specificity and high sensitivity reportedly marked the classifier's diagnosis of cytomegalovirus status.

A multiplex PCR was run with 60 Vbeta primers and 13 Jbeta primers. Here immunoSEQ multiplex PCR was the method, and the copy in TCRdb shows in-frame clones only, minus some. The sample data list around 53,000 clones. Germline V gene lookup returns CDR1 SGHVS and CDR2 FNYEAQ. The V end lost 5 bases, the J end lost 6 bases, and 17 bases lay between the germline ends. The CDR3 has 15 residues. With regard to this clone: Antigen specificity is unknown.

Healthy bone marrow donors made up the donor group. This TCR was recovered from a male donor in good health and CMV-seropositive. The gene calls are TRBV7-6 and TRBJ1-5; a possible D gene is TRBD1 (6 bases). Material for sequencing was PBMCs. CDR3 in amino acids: CASSGGSGGGQPQHF. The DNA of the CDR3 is TGTGCCAGCAGCGGGGGGTCGGGGGGCGGTCAGCCCCAGCATTTT.